Each of the 22 T cell receptor beta chains below was sequenced from the same sample in a study of cytotoxic CD8 clonotypes in ibrutinib-treated CLL. Data came from immunoSEQ multiplex PCR; TCRdb stores just in-frame clones and leaves some out. The table records hundreds of thousands of clones, around three quarters of them present only once. The sample here was PBMCs, taken after 24 months of ibrutinib treatment. The receptors stem from a human donor with chronic lymphocytic leukemia.

The rearrangement joins TRBV6-5 to TRBJ2-1, with 8 bases that match TRBD2. V trimming: 4 bases; J trimming: 3 bases; junction bases outside the gene matches: 5. From germline, CDR1 is MNHEY and CDR2 SVGAGI. This CDR3 comprises 15 residues. As DNA, the CDR3 is TGTGCCAGCAGTTCAACCGGGACTAGCTACAATGAGCAGTTCTTC. This gives the protein CASSSTGTSYNEQFF.

Comments on this clone: Other DNA sequences from this sample encode an identical CDR3 as well. The V call is TRBV11-3, the J call TRBJ2-1, with a tentative D call TRBD2 (6 bases). The CDR3 contains 15 residues. Trimming took off 1 base at V and 2 bases at J, with 9 bases between the two ends. Germline CDR1 is SGHNT and CDR2 is YENEEA. The chain's CDR3 is CASSLVSGPYNEQFF. The CDR3 region has the DNA TGTGCCAGCAGCTTAGTTAGCGGCCCCTACAATGAGCAGTTCTTC.

This clone was recorded once. The chain has TRBV9 and TRBJ2-3; 9 bases are shared with TRBD2. The length of the CDR3 is 17 residues. Germline V gene lookup returns CDR1 SGDLS and CDR2 YYNGEE. The trim removed 0 bases at V and 3 bases at J, leaving 8 bases unmatched. CDR3 bases: TGTGCCAGCAGCGTAGGTTGGTTGGGACTAGCTACAGATACGCAGTATTTT. This encodes CASSVGWLGLATDTQYF.

The genes are TRBV28 and TRBJ2-3; unclear D gene. This CDR3 contains 14 residues. Deletions cut 7 bases from V and 2 bases from J, with 13 bases between. CDR1 MDHEN and CDR2 SYDVKM come from the germline V gene. CDR3 residues: CASTLPSFTDTQYF. CDR3 DNA: TGTGCCAGCACCCTCCCAAGCTTCACAGATACGCAGTATTTT.

This clone was detected only once. This chain uses TRBV5-4 with TRBJ2-1, with TRBD2 identical over 8 bases. Per germline, CDR1 SGHNT and CDR2 YYREEE (reference sequence). The CDR3 spans 14 residues. Losses at the gene ends were 4 bases for V and 6 bases for J; bases not matched to a gene: 6. The CDR3 bases are TGTGCCAGCAGCCTGGGACTAGAATTCAATGAGCAGTTCTTC. This encodes CASSLGLEFNEQFF.

The chain has TRBV9 and TRBJ1-2, with a tentative D call TRBD1 (5 bases). CDR1 SGDLS and CDR2 YYNGEE come from the germline V gene. V lost 0 bases and J lost 1, with 13 bases in between. CDR3 length: 16 residues. This chain's CDR3 is CASSVDPTGSNYGYTF. The CDR3 DNA sequence: TGTGCCAGCAGCGTAGACCCCACAGGAAGTAACTATGGCTACACCTTC.

The chain employs TRBV7-9 and TRBJ2-5, with a possible D match to TRBD1 (6 bases). CDR1 is SEHNR and CDR2 is FQNEAQ in the germline V gene (reference sequence). CDR3 length equals 14 residues. V was clipped by 8 bases and J by 5 bases, with 18 bases between them. In DNA, the CDR3 is TGTGCCAGCTCCCGGGGACGGCAGGGGGAGACCCAGTACTTC. Residues: CASSRGRQGETQYF.

This clone occurred many times. The junction differs from germline at one of its ends, possibly a read error. The chain couples TRBV7-7 to TRBJ2-3; 10 bases are shared with TRBD2. The CDR3 spans 15 residues. Germline CDR1 is SSHAT and CDR2 is FNYEAQ (reference sequence). CDR3 region: CASSLGTSGTDTQYF. The CDR3 nucleotides read TGTGCTAGCAGCCTCGGGACTAGCGGCACAGATACGCAGTATTTT.

This clone was counted a single time. V gene TRBV6-6 combines with J gene TRBJ2-2; D may be TRBD1 (6 bases). The CDR3 is made up of 15 amino acids. V was pared by 5 bases and J by 6 bases, with 16 bases between. CDR1 is MNHNY, CDR2 SVGAGI, per germline (reference sequence). The chain's CDR3 is CASSQLNRVPGELFF. DNA of the CDR3: TGTGCCAGCAGTCAGCTAAACAGGGTTCCCGGGGAGCTGTTTTTT.

This clone has only a few counts. J is TRBJ1-2 and V is TRBV6-6; D uncertain. In germline, CDR1 is MNHNY, CDR2 SVGAGI (reference sequence). The CDR3 contains 15 residues. V was pared by 6 bases and J by 4 bases, with 18 bases between. CDR3 DNA: TGTGCCAGCAGCACCGGGGTACAGACATCCTATGGCTACACCTTC. Translation gives CASSTGVQTSYGYTF.

This clone was found a few times. The genes are TRBV7-2 and TRBJ2-3; 10 bases are shared with TRBD2. The CDR3 covers 16 residues. The J segment lost 0 bases and the V segment lost 1 base, leaving 1 base of the junction unmatched. The V gene's germline CDR1 is SGHTA and CDR2 FQGNSA. The CDR3 reads CASSLVLAGSTDTQYF. DNA for the CDR3: TGTGCCAGCAGCTTAGTACTAGCGGGAAGCACAGATACGCAGTATTTT.

The genes are TRBV28 and TRBJ2-7; D call uncertain. V was cut by 7 bases and J by 1 base, with 17 bases left in between. Germline CDR1 reads MDHEN; CDR2 reads SYDVKM. The CDR3 is made up of 15 amino acids. The chain's CDR3 is CASKSGSVPSYEQYF. The CDR3 region has the DNA TGTGCCAGCAAATCCGGCAGCGTTCCTTCCTACGAGCAGTACTTC. The entire variable domain, with the rest obtained from reference TRBV28 and TRBJ2-7, is as follows: DVKVTQSSRYLVKRTGEKVFLECVQDMDHENMFWYRQDPGLGLRLIYFSYDVKMKEKGDIPEGYSVSREKKERFSLILESASTNQTSMYLCASKSGSVPSYEQYFGPGTRLTVT.

This clone was observed a handful of times. The rearrangement uses TRBV19 and TRBJ2-7; D gene uncertain. V dropped 5 bases and J dropped 2 bases, with 10 bases sitting between them. The V gene's germline CDR1 is LNHDA and CDR2 SQIVND (reference sequence). CDR3 length: 13 residues. CDR3 loop: CASSSFLAYEQYF. The CDR3 DNA reads as TGTGCCAGTAGTTCCTTCCTAGCCTACGAGCAGTACTTC.

This clone is a singleton in its sample. The chain recombines TRBV30 with TRBJ1-1, with TRBD1 matching 7 bases. CDR1 GTSNPN and CDR2 SVGIG come from the germline V gene (reference sequence). With V trimmed by 1 base and J by 7 bases, 3 bases remained unmatched. There are 12 residues in the CDR3. The CDR3 DNA reads as TGTGCCTGGAGTGGGACAGGCCTTGAAGCTTTCTTT. This encodes CAWSGTGLEAFF.

This clone was seen only once. This chain joins TRBV29-1 and TRBJ2-1; D is perhaps TRBD2 (6 bases). This CDR3 comprises 15 residues. Germline values: CDR1 SQVTM, CDR2 ANQGSEA. With 2 bases removed from V and 8 bases from J, the gap between germline ends came to 19 bases. The CDR3 nucleotides are TGCAGCGTTGAACGTAGCGGAAAGAGATACGATGAGCAGTTCTTC. It is translated as CSVERSGKRYDEQFF.

The chain is built from TRBV6-6 and TRBJ2-7; tentatively, D is TRBD1 (5 bases). Trimming removed 2 bases at V and 4 bases at J, with 12 bases between. The CDR3 loop spans 14 amino acids. Looked up from germline, CDR1 is MNHNY and CDR2 is SVGAGI (reference sequence). Here the CDR3 reads CASSYPGPAYEQYF. The CDR3 nucleotides read TGTGCCAGCAGTTACCCAGGGCCGGCGTACGAGCAGTACTTC.

This clone has a single count. This chain links TRBV27 with TRBJ2-1; D is possibly TRBD2 (5 bases). This CDR3 comprises 12 residues. V gave up 1 base and J gave up 9 bases, with 7 bases separating them. Germline CDR1 and CDR2: MNHEY and SMNVEV (reference sequence). The CDR3 nucleotides are TGTGCCAGCAGTTTATGGGGAGTTGAGCAGTTCTTC. It yields the protein CASSLWGVEQFF.

This clone was seen once. This rearrangement joins TRBV6-6 to TRBJ2-3; the D is unclear. The CDR3 is 12 residues long. CDR1 is MNHNY, CDR2 SVGAGI, per germline (reference sequence). Trimming removed 5 bases from V and 6 bases from J, with 9 bases in between. CDR3 in DNA: TGTGCCAGCAGTCTTTCGGCGGATACGCAGTATTTT. This codes for CASSLSADTQYF.

J is TRBJ2-7 and V is TRBV6-5; D gene ambiguous. CDR3 length: 12 amino acids. V was pared by 6 bases and J by 3 bases, with 9 bases between. From germline, CDR1 is MNHEY and CDR2 SVGAGI. The CDR3 protein is CASSKGVYEQYF. CDR3 nucleotide sequence: TGTGCCAGCAGCAAGGGCGTCTACGAGCAGTACTTC.

The CDR3 loop is CASSWTDYEQYF. CDR3 bases: TGTGCCAGCAGCTGGACAGACTACGAGCAGTACTTC. The chain employs TRBV7-9 and TRBJ2-7, with D perhaps matching TRBD1 (6 bases). Germline CDR1 is SEHNR and CDR2 is FQNEAQ (reference sequence). The CDR3 has 12 amino acids. V lost 4 bases to trimming and J lost 3 bases, with 7 bases between them.

This clone is medium-sized (0.01 to 0.1%) by share. The CDR3 reads CASRGLAGTPSSYNEQFF. The CDR3 DNA reads as TGTGCCAGCAGGGGACTAGCGGGGACGCCGAGCTCCTACAATGAGCAGTTCTTC. The gene calls are TRBV27 and TRBJ2-1, with TRBD2 identical over 13 bases. V shed 6 bases, J shed 0 bases, and the junction held 8 bases outside the gene matches. This CDR3 is built from 18 residues. CDR1 is MNHEY, CDR2 SMNVEV, per germline (reference sequence).

The chain carries TRBV6-6 and TRBJ2-7; 9 positions match TRBD2. Germline values: CDR1 MNHNY, CDR2 SVGAGI (reference sequence). V lost 3 bases, J lost 6 bases, and 12 bases stayed unmatched. The CDR3 is 16 residues long. This chain's CDR3 is CASSYSPGLAAGEQYF. DNA of the CDR3: TGTGCCAGCAGTTATTCTCCGGGACTAGCCGCCGGCGAGCAGTACTTC.